This T cell receptor (beta chain) was sequenced for a study of shared clonotypes between healthy human individuals. Terminally differentiated effector memory CD45RA+ cells were excluded from the naive CD8 cells, which were CD45RO-negative and positively selected for CCR7. Germline CDR1 SGHDT, CDR2 YYEEEE. The CDR3 loop spans 14 amino acids. The V end lost 7 bases, the J end lost 4 bases, and 18 bases lay between the germline ends. Overall study results and limits: Depth was large, yet rarefaction showed that sorted-subset sequencing was incomplete.

TCRdb's copy holds only in-frame clones and misses some; the assay was immunoSEQ multiplex PCR. The repertoire includes about 2.1 million clones, around 93% of them detected once, and around 1.7% sits in the top ten. Regarding this clone: The target antigen is unknown.

The sequence derives from a man aged 18 to 29 in good health. Some clones in this sample may be carry-over from other donors' samples. What was sequenced was naive CD8+ T cells from PBMCs. The chain joins TRBV5-6 to TRBJ2-7; tentative D call: TRBD1 (7 bases). CDR3 amino acids: CASASGGGRYEQYF. CDR3 DNA: TGTGCCAGCGCTTCCGGAGGGGGCCGATACGAGCAGTACTTC. The variable domain in full, completed from reference TRBV5-6 and TRBJ2-7, reads DAGVTQSPTHLIKTRGQQVTLRCSPKSGHDTVSWYQQALGQGPQFIFQYYEEEERQRGNFPDRFSGHQFPNYSSELNVNALLLGDSALYLCASASGGGRYEQYFGPGTRLTVT.